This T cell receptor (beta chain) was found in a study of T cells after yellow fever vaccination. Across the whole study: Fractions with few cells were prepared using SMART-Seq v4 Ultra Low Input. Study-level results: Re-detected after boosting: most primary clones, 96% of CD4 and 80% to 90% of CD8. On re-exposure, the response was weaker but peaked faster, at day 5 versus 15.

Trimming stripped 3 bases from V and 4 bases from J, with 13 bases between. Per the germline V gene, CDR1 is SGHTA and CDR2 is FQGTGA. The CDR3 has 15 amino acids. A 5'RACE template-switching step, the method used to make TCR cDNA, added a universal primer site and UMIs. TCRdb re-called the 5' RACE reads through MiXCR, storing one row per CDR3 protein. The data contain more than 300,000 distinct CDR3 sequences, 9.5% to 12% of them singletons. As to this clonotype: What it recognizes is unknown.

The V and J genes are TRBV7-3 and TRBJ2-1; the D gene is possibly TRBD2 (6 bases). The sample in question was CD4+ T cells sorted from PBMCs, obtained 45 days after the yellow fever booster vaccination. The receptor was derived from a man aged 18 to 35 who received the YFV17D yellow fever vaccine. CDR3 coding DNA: TGTGCCAGCAGCTTGATCGGGACTCAATACAATGAGCAGTTCTTC. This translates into CASSLIGTQYNEQFF.